This is a list of T cell receptor beta chains from one sample in a study of T cell repertoires in cytomegalovirus infection. TCRdb ran MiXCR on the reads and lists one entry per CDR3 protein. The table shows about 460,000 distinct CDR3 sequences, with around 11% occurring only once. The sequencing input was PBMCs. The receptors were gathered from a human donor in good health (CMV status not recorded). Some clones in this sample may be carry-over from other donors' samples. Both conserved end residues are part of each CDR3. Each record gives: J gene, CDR3 length, V gene, CDR3 protein.

>TRBJ2-3|15|TRBV27
CASSGLSSSTDTQYF
>TRBJ2-6|14|TRBV2
CASSAGAGANVLTF
>TRBJ1-1|13|TRBV7-8
CASSWTGNPEAFF
>TRBJ1-1|14|TRBV6-1
CASSPQGIHTEAFF
>TRBJ2-2|16|TRBV6-1
CASSGGGTVSTGELFF
>TRBJ2-1|14|TRBV7-9
CASNPTGEANEQFF
>TRBJ1-3|16|TRBV5-4
CASSLPDGSSGNTIYF
>TRBJ1-2|17|TRBV25-1
CASSAISRPPDYYGYTF
>TRBJ2-1|16|TRBV28
CASSLSSSSGRDEQFF
>TRBJ1-5|16|TRBV11-3
CASSLERGCSNQPQHF
>TRBJ1-2|13|TRBV3-1
CASSQEGQYGYTF